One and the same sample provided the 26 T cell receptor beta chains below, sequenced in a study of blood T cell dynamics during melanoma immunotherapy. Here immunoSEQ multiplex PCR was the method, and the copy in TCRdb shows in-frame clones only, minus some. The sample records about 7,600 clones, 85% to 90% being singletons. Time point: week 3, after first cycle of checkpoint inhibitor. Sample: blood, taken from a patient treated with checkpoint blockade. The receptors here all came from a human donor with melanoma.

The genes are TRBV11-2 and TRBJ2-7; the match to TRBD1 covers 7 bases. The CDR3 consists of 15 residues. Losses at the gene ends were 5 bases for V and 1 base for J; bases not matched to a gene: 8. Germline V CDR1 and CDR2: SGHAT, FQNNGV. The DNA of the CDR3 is TGTGCCAGCAGCGTAGGGACAGATCATTCCTACGAGCAGTACTTC. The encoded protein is CASSVGTDHSYEQYF.

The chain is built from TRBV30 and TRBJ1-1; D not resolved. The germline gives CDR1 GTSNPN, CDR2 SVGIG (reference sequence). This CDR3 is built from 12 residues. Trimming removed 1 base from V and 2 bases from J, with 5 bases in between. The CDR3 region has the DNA TGTGCCTGGAGTGGGGGAAACACTGAAGCTTTCTTT. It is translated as CAWSGGNTEAFF. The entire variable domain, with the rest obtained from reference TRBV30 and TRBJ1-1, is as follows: SQTIHQWPATLVQPVGSPLSLECTVEGTSNPNLYWYRQAAGRGLQLLFYSVGIGQISSEVPQNLSASRPQDRQFILSSKKLLLSDSGFYLCAWSGGNTEAFFGQGTRLTVV.

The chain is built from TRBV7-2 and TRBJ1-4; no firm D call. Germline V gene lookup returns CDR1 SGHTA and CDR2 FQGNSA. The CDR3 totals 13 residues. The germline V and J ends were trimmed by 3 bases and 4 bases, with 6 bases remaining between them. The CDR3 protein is CASSFMINEKLFF. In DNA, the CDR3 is TGTGCCAGCAGCTTCATGATTAATGAAAAACTGTTTTTT.

CDR3 sequence reads: CASRPGTSGMNEQFF. Here the CDR3 DNA reads TGTGCCAGCAGACCCGGGACTAGCGGGATGAATGAGCAGTTCTTC. The chain carries TRBV6-5 and TRBJ2-1, with 13 bases aligning to TRBD2. Losses at the gene ends were 6 bases for V and 7 bases for J; bases not matched to a gene: 6. The CDR3 spans 15 residues. The germline gives CDR1 MNHEY, CDR2 SVGAGI.

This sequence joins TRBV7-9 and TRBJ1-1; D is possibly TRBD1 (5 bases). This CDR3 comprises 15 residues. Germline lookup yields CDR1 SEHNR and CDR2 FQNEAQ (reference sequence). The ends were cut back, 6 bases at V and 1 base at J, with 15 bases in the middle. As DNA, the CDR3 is TGTGCCAGCAGTACCGGGGCCCCCAGGAACACTGAAGCTTTCTTT. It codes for CASSTGAPRNTEAFF.

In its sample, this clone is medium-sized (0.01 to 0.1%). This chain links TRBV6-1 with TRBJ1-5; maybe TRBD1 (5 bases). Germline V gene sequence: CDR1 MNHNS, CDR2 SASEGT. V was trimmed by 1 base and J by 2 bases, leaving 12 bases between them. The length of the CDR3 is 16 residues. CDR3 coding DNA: TGTGCCAGCAGTGAAGGGGAGGGGACGGGCAATCAGCCCCAGCATTTT. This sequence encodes CASSEGEGTGNQPQHF.

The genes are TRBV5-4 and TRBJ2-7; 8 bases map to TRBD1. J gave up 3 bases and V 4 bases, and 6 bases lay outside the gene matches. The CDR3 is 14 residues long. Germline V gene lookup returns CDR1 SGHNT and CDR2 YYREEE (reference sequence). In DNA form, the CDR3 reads TGTGCCAGCAGCGCGAGACAGGGGTACTACGAGCAGTACTTC. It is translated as CASSARQGYYEQYF. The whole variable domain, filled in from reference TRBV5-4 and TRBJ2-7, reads ETGVTQSPTHLIKTRGQQVTLRCSSQSGHNTVSWYQQALGQGPQFIFQYYREEENGRGNFPPRFSGLQFPNYSSELNVNALELDDSALYLCASSARQGYYEQYFGPGTRLTVT.

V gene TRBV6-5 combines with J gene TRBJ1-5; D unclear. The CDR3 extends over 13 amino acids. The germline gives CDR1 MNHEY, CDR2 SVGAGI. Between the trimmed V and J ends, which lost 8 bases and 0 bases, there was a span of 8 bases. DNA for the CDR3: TGTGCCAGCCAGCGAACTAGCAATCAGCCCCAGCATTTT. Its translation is CASQRTSNQPQHF.

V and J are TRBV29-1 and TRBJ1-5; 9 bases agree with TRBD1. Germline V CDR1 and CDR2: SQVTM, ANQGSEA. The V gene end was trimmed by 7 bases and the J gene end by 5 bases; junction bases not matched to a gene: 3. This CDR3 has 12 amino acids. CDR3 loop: CSARTGDQPQHF. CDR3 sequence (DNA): TGCAGCGCCCGGACAGGGGATCAGCCCCAGCATTTT.

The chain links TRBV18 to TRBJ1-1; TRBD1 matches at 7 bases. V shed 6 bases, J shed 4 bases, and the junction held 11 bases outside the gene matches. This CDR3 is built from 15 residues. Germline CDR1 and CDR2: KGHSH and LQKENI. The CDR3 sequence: CASSTGLGLTTEAFF. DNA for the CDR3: TGTGCCAGCTCGACAGGGTTGGGGTTGACCACTGAAGCTTTCTTT.

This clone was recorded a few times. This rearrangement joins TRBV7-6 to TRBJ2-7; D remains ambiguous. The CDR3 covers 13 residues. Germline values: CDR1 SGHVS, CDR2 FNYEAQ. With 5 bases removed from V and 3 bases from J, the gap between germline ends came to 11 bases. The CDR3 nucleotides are TGTGCCAGCAGCCCCGGGCCGAACTACGAGCAGTACTTC. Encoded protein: CASSPGPNYEQYF.

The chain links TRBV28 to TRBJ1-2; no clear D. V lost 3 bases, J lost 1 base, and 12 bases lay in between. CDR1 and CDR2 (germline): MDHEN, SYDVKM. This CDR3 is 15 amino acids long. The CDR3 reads CASSLTAGSNYGYTF. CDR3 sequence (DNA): TGTGCCAGCAGTTTGACGGCCGGAAGTAACTATGGCTACACCTTC.

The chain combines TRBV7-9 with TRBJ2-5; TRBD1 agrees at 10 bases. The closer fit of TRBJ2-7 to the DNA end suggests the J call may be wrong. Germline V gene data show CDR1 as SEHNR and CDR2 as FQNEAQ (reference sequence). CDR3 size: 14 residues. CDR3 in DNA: TGTGCCAGCAGAGTCGGGACAGGGGACGACGAGCAGTACTTC. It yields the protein CASRVGTGDDEQYF.

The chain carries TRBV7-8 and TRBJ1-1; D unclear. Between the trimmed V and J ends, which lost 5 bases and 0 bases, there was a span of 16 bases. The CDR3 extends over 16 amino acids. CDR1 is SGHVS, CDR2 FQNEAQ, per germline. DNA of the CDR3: TGTGCCAGCAGCCCAAGAGATGCGCTAATGAACACTGAAGCTTTCTTT. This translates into CASSPRDALMNTEAFF. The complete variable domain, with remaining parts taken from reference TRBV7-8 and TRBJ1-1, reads GAGVSQSPRYKVAKRGQDVALRCDPISGHVSLFWYQQALGQGPEFLTYFQNEAQLDKSGLPSDRFFAERPEGSVSTLKIQRTQQEDSAVYLCASSPRDALMNTEAFFGQGTRLTVV.

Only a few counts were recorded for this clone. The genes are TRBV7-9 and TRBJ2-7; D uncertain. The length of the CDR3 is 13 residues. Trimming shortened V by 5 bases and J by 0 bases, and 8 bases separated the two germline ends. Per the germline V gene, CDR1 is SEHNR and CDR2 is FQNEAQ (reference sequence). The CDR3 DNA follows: TGTGCCAGCAGCCTCCAGGTCTCCTACGAGCAGTACTTC. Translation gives CASSLQVSYEQYF. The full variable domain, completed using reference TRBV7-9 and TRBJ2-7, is DTGVSQNPRHKITKRGQNVTFRCDPISEHNRLYWYRQTLGQGPEFLTYFQNEAQLEKSRLLSDRFSAERPKGSFSTLEIQRTEQGDSAMYLCASSLQVSYEQYFGPGTRLTVT.

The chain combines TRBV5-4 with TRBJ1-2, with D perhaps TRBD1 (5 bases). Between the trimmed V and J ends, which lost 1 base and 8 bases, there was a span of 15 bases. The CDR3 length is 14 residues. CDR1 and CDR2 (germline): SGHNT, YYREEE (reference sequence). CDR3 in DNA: TGTGCCAGCAGCTTGCGGGCCGGGGCGGCGGGCTACACCTTC. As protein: CASSLRAGAAGYTF. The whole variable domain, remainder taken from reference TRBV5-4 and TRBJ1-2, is ETGVTQSPTHLIKTRGQQVTLRCSSQSGHNTVSWYQQALGQGPQFIFQYYREEENGRGNFPPRFSGLQFPNYSSELNVNALELDDSALYLCASSLRAGAAGYTFGSGTRLTVV.

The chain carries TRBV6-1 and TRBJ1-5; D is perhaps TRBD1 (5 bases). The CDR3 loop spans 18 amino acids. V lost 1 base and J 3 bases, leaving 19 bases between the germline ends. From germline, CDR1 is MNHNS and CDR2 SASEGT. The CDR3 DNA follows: TGTGCCAGCAGTGAAGTAGGTTTTTTTGCAGGGTTCAATCAGCCCCAGCATTTT. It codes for CASSEVGFFAGFNQPQHF.

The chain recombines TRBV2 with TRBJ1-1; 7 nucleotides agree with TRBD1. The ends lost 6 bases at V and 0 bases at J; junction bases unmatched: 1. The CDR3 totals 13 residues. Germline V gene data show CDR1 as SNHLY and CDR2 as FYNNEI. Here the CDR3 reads CASRGQLNTEAFF. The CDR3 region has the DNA TGTGCCAGCAGGGGACAGCTGAACACTGAAGCTTTCTTT.

This CDR3 is CAGKGQMNTEAFF. The CDR3 nucleotides are TGTGCCGGGAAGGGACAGATGAACACTGAAGCTTTCTTT. The rearrangement joins TRBV2 to TRBJ1-1, with 7 bases identical to TRBD1. The CDR3 runs 13 residues. The germline V gene has CDR1 SNHLY and CDR2 FYNNEI. After removal of 11 bases from V and 0 bases from J, the junction contained 6 bases not matched to a gene. Complete variable domain (other parts from reference TRBV2 and TRBJ1-1): EPEVTQTPSHQVTQMGQEVILRCVPISNHLYFYWYRQILGQKVEFLVSFYNNEISEKSEIFDDQFSVERPDGSNFTLKIRSTKLEDSAMYFCAGKGQMNTEAFFGQGTRLTVV.

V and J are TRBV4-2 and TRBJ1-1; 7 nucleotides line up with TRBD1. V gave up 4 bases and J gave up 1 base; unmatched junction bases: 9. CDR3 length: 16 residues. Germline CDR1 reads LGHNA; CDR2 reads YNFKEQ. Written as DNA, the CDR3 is TGTGCCAGCAGCCTCAGGCTGACAGGGACGAACACTGAAGCTTTCTTT. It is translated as CASSLRLTGTNTEAFF.

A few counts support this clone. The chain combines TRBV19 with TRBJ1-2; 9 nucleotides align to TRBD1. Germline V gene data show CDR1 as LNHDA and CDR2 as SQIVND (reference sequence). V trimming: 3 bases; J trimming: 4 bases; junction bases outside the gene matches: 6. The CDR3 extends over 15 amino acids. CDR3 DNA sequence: TGTGCCAGTAGTATCCCGGGACAGGGCTCCTATGGCTACACCTTC. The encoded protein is CASSIPGQGSYGYTF.

In nucleotides, the CDR3 is TGTGCCAGTAGTATTGGAAGAAGCAATCAGCCCCAGCATTTT. Its protein is CASSIGRSNQPQHF. The chain links TRBV19 to TRBJ1-5; D not certain. V lost 3 bases, J lost 1 base, and 7 bases lay in between. Germline lookup yields CDR1 LNHDA and CDR2 SQIVND (reference sequence). The CDR3 loop spans 14 amino acids.

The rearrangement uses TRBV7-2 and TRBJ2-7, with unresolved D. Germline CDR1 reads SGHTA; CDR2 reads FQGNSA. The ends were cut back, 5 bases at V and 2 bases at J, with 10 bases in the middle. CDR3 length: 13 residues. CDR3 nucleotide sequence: TGTGCCAGCAGCCAATCGGTCACCTACGAGCAGTACGTC. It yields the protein CASSQSVTYEQYV.

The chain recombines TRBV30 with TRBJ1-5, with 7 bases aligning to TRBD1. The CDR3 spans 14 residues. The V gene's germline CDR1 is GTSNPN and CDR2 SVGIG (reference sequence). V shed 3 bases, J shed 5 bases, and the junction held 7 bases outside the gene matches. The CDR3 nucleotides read TGTGCCTGGAGCCGGGACAGCCACTATCAGCCCCAGCATTTT. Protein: CAWSRDSHYQPQHF.

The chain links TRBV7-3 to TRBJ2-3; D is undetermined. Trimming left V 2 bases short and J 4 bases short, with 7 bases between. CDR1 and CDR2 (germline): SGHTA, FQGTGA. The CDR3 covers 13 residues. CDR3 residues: CASSLVPADTQYF. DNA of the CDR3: TGTGCCAGCAGCTTAGTCCCGGCAGATACGCAGTATTTT.

The CDR3 is CASSLEGSWGANVLTF. CDR3 sequence (DNA): TGTGCCAGCAGCTTAGAGGGGTCGTGGGGGGCCAACGTCCTGACTTTC. This chain links TRBV7-9 with TRBJ2-6, with a weak D call TRBD1 (5 bases). Germline V lookup: CDR1 SEHNR, CDR2 FQNEAQ (reference sequence). The CDR3 runs to 16 residues. V was cut by 1 base and J by 4 bases, with 11 bases left in between.